Sequencing of this TCR beta chain was carried out in a study of T cell clones after liver transplantation. Regarding the study as a whole: Migration into the graft, not deletion, may explain lost graft donor-reactive T cells.

CDR3 length: 14 residues. In germline, CDR1 is GTSNPN, CDR2 SVGIG (reference sequence). With 3 bases removed from V and 1 base from J, the gap between germline ends came to 12 bases. In the case of this clone: What it recognizes is unknown.

The method was immunoSEQ multiplex PCR; TCRdb's version includes in-frame clones alone and lacks a portion of them. Of 95,000 to 110,000 clones in the sample, 75% to 90% were seen once. The V and J genes are TRBV30 and TRBJ1-1; a possible D gene is TRBD1 (5 bases). Material: CD4+ T cells from blood, obtained before liver transplant. The source is a human donor who received a liver transplant. The CDR3 DNA sequence: TGTGCCTGGAGGTTCGGGGCACCGAACACTGAAGCTTTCTTT. It yields the protein CAWRFGAPNTEAFF.